This T cell receptor (beta chain) originates from a study of Graves' ophthalmopathy and Graves' hyperthyroidism. The CDR3 contains 16 residues. V lost 6 bases, J lost 2 bases, and 17 bases lay in between. The germline CDR1 and CDR2 sequences are SGHTA and FQGNSA. The study amplified TCR beta CDR3 regions using RNA transcripts. HTBI primers were employed in first-round RT-PCR, then a second-round multiplex PCR followed. In TCRdb, the multiplex PCR reads were re-called with MiXCR into one record per CDR3 protein. In the table there are around 670,000 distinct CDR3 sequences, roughly two fifths of which are singletons. The sample holds a few counts of this clonotype.

The chain couples TRBV7-2 to TRBJ1-5; no clear D. The sequence was collected from an adult man with Graves' ophthalmopathy. Specimen: peripheral blood. CDR3 bases: TGTGCCAGCAGAGCCTTTAGAATCGGGCGCAATCAGCCCCAGCATTTT. It yields the protein CASRAFRIGRNQPQHF.